This is a list of T cell receptor beta chains from one sample in a study of T cell responses to AZD1222 COVID-19 vaccine. Produced via immunoSEQ multiplex PCR; TCRdb's table is partial and in-frame only. The table lists about 130,000 clones, over 75% of them singletons, with approximately 18% in the top ten. The sample was peripheral blood, taken on day 0 of MenACWY control vaccination. Receptor source: an adult in good health. Each CDR3 is given without its conserved first and last residue. Each record gives: V gene, J gene, CDR3 protein.

>TRBV11-3|TRBJ2-7
ASSLKAGTYEQY
>TRBV2|TRBJ2-2
ASRGTDLNTGELF
>TRBV2|TRBJ1-1
ATGREMSAEAF
>TRBV5-1|TRBJ2-2
ASSLQNTGELF
>TRBV19|TRBJ2-1
ASSSTGLGEQF
>TRBV24-1|TRBJ2-1
ATSEGGELWNEQF
>TRBV19|TRBJ2-7
ASSSARQGVYEQY
>TRBV28|TRBJ1-4
ASSPTGIGEKLF
>TRBV30|TRBJ1-2
ACVRGGSFGYT
>TRBV5-1|TRBJ1-5
ASSRTGPGGSQH
>TRBV4-2|TRBJ1-2
ASSPYLDPRNYGYT
>TRBV27|TRBJ1-6
ASSLSKGTGIRSPLH
>TRBV2|TRBJ1-5
ASGGPSGRPQH
>TRBV25-1|TRBJ1-5
ASSDSNGGRSNQPQH
>TRBV25-1|TRBJ2-6
ASSVGANVLT
>TRBV2|TRBJ1-1
AISVTGVRAF
>TRBV7-9|TRBJ2-2
ASIPSTGELF
>TRBV7-3|TRBJ2-1
ASSYLVGAGNEQF
>TRBV6-2/TRBV6-3|TRBJ2-7
ASSYSKGTDSYEQY
>TRBV7-9|TRBJ2-7
ASSPTESFGEQY
>TRBV29-1|TRBJ2-5
SASAETQY
>TRBV5-1|TRBJ2-7
ASSLTGLAVSYEQY
>TRBV1|TRBJ2-7
TSSQETGTSGYEQY
>TRBV28|TRBJ2-4
ASSLEENIQY
>TRBV30|TRBJ1-5
AWSAHRGRPQH
>TRBV6-1|TRBJ2-7
ASSDRAGYPDEQY
>TRBV30|TRBJ1-1
AWSRNPNRVMNTEAF
>TRBV2|TRBJ1-1
ASRGLRGMNTEAF
>TRBV7-6|TRBJ2-2
ASSLVLLGLAGAGELF
>TRBV19|TRBJ1-3
ASLGQRHLSGNTIY
>TRBV4-1|TRBJ1-2
ASSPVPGGLYGYT
>TRBV7-9|TRBJ2-7
ASSLSTGRWY
>TRBV3-1/TRBV3-2|TRBJ2-5
ASSPSLAAQKETQY
>TRBV2|TRBJ1-2
ASSEGISGRTNYGYT
>TRBV27|TRBJ2-5
ASSRETSGRGFGAQETQY
>TRBV27|TRBJ2-7
ASSLLSSYEQY
>TRBV30|TRBJ2-4
ACGQGNIQY
>TRBV5-4|TRBJ1-1
ASSPKTGRGTEAF
>TRBV12-3/TRBV12-4|TRBJ2-1
ASSLAHQQF
>TRBV28|TRBJ2-2
ASSLGSGTSGPTGELF
>TRBV3-1/TRBV3-2|TRBJ2-7
ASSSVQSYEQY
>TRBV5-6|TRBJ1-2
ASSLSLTGFYGYT
>TRBV11-2|TRBJ2-3
ASSIIRRDTQY
>TRBV5-1|TRBJ2-7
ASSLGLRGTGSSGSPYEQY
>TRBV7-8|TRBJ2-7
ASSPRQGAYEQY